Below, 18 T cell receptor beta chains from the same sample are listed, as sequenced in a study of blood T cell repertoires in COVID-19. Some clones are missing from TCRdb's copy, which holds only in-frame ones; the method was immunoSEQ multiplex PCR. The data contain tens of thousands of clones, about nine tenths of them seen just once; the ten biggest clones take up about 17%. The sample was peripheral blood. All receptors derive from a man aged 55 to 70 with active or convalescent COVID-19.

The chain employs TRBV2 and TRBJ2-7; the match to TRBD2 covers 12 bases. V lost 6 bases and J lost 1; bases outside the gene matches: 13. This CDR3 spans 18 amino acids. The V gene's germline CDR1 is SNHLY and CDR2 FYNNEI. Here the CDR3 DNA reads TGTGCCAGCAGGATTCGGACTAGCGGGGAGTGGGGATCCTACGAGCAGTACTTC. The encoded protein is CASRIRTSGEWGSYEQYF.

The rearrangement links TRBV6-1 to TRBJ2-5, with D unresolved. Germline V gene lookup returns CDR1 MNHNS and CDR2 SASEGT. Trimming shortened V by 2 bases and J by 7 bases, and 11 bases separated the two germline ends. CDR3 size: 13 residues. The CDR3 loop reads CASSELTSGTQYF. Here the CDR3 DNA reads TGTGCCAGCAGTGAATTAACATCGGGGACCCAGTACTTC.

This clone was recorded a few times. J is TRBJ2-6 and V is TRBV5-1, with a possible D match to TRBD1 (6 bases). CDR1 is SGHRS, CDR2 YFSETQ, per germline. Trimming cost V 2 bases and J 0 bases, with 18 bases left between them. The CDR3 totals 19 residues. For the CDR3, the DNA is TGCGCCAGCAGCTTTACCCCTACAGGGTTGGACTCTGGGGCCAACGTCCTGACTTTC. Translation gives CASSFTPTGLDSGANVLTF.

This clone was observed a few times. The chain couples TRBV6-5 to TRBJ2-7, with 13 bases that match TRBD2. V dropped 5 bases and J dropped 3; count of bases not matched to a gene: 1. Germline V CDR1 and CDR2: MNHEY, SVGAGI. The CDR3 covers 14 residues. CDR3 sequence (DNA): TGTGCCAGCAGTCGACTAGCGGGGGGCTACGAGCAGTACTTC. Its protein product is CASSRLAGGYEQYF.

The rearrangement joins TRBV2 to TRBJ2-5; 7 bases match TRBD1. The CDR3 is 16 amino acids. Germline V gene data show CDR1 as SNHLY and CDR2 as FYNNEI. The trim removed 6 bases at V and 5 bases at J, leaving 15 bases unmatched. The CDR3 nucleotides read TGTGCCAGCAGGAGACCTGACAGGGTTGATTTTGAGACCCAGTACTTC. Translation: CASRRPDRVDFETQYF.

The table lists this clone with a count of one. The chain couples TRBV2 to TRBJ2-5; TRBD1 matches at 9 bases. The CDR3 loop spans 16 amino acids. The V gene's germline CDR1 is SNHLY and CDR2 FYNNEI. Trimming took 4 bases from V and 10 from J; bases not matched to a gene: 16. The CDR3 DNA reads TGTGCCAGCAGTGTCAATGGGGGGGACAGGGTTAGCGTCCAGTACTTC. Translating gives CASSVNGGDRVSVQYF.

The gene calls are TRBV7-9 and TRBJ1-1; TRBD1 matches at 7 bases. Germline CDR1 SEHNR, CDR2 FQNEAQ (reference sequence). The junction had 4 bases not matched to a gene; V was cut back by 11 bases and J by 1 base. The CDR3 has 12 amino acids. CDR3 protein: CAAGQTNTEAFF. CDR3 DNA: TGTGCCGCGGGACAGACGAACACTGAAGCTTTCTTT.

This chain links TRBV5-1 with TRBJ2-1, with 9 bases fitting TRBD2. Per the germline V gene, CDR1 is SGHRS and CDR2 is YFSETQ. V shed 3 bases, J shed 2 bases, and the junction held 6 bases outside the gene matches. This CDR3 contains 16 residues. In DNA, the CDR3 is TGCGCCAGCAGCTCCAATAGCGGGGGCGCCTACAATGAGCAGTTCTTC. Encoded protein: CASSSNSGGAYNEQFF.

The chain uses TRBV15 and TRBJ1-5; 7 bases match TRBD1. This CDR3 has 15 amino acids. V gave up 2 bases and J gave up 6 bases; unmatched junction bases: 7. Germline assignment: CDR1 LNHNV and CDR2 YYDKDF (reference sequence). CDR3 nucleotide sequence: TGTGCCACCAGCAGAAACGACAGGGATATTCAGCCCCAGCATTTT. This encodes CATSRNDRDIQPQHF.

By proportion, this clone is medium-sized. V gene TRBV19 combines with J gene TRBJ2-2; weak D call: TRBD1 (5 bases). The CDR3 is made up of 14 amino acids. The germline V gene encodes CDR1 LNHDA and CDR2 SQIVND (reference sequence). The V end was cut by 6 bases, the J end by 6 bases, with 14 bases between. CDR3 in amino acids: CASRSAGYAGELFF. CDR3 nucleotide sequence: TGTGCCAGTAGAAGTGCAGGGTATGCCGGGGAGCTGTTTTTT.

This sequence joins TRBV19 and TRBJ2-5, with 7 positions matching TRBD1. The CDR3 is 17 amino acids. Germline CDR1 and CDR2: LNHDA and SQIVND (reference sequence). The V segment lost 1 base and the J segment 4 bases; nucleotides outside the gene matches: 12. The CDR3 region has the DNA TGTGCCAGTAGTATAGGGGAGAGAGGGGGCACGAGAGAGACCCAGTACTTC. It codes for CASSIGERGGTRETQYF.

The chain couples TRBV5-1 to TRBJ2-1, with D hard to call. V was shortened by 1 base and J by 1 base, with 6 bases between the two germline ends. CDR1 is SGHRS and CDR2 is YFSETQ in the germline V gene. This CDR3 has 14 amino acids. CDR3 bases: TGCGCCAGCAGCTTGATACAATCCTACAATGAGCAGTTCTTC. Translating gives CASSLIQSYNEQFF.

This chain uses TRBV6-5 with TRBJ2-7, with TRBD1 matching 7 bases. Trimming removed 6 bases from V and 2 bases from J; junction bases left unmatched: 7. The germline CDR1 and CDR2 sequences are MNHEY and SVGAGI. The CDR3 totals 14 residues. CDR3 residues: CASSLDREAYEQYF. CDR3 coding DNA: TGTGCCAGCAGCCTCGACAGGGAAGCCTACGAGCAGTACTTC.

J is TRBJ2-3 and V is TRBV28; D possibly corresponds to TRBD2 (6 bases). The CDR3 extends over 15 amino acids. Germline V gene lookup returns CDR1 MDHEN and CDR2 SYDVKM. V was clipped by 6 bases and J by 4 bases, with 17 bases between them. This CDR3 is CASRPPTSLADTQYF. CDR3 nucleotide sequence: TGTGCCAGCAGGCCTCCGACTAGTTTGGCAGATACGCAGTATTTT.

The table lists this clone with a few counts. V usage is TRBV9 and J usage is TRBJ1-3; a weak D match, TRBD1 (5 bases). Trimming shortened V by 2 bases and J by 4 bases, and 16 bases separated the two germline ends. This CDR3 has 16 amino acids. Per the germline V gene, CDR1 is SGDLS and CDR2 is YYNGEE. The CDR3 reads CASSVGETRGGNTIYF. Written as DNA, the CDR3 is TGTGCCAGCAGCGTGGGAGAGACACGGGGGGGAAACACCATATATTTT.

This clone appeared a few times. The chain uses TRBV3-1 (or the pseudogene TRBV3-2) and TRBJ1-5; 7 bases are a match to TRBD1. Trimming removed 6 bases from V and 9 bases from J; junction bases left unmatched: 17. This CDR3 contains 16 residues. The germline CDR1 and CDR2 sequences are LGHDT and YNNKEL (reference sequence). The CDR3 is CASSGTAGRYTGPQHF. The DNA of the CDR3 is TGTGCCAGCAGTGGGACAGCTGGCCGATACACAGGGCCCCAGCATTTT.

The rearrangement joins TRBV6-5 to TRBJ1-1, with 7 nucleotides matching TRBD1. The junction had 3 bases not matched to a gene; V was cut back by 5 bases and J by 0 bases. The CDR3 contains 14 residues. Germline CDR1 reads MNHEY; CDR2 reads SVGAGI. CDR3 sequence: CASSLTGMNTEAFF. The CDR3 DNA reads TGTGCCAGCAGTCTGACAGGGATGAACACTGAAGCTTTCTTT.

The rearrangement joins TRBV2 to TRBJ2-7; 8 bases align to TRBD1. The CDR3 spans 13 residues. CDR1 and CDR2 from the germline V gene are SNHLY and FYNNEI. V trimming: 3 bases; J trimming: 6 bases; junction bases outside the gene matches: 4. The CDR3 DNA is TGTGCCAGCAGTGAGGGACAGGAGGTCGAGCAGTACTTC. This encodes CASSEGQEVEQYF.